A few counts support the clone carrying this T cell receptor (beta chain). What it binds is not known. Germline CDR1 and CDR2: PRHDT and FYEKMQ (reference sequence). This CDR3 spans 14 amino acids. Trimming removed 4 bases from V and 0 bases from J, with 7 bases in between. The data were taken from a study of beta chain features in type 1 diabetes. Findings and limits, study-wide: Among patients with Type 1 diabetes, TCRB CDR3s were moderately but significantly shorter in every one of the four CD4+ subsets.

What was sequenced were expressed TCRB transcripts, since all of the isolated RNA had been reverse transcribed. Measured with immunoSEQ multiplex PCR; TCRdb has only the in-frame clones, and not every one. The sample shows roughly 130,000 clones, 9.2% of them seen only once. The TCR comes from a man between 18 and 29 years old in good health. Material: central memory CD4+ T cells from blood. V gene TRBV13 combines with J gene TRBJ1-3; D is unresolved. The CDR3 here is CASSSMSSGNTIYF. In DNA, the CDR3 is TGTGCCAGCAGCTCTATGAGCTCTGGAAACACCATATATTTT.